This T cell receptor (beta chain) was retrieved from a study of cytomegalovirus exposure and HLA in healthy donors. Study-wide results and limits: An ancestry cluster, one associated with Asian ancestry, reportedly showed fewer N-insertions than the roughly 670-donor mean in a later analysis.

For this clone: Antigen unknown.

The germline V gene encodes CDR1 GTSNPN and CDR2 SVGIG (reference sequence). The CDR3 loop spans 15 amino acids. The junction had 10 bases not matched to a gene; V was cut back by 3 bases and J by 5 bases. Vbeta (60) and Jbeta (13) primers were used in the PCR. Data came from immunoSEQ multiplex PCR; TCRdb stores just in-frame clones and leaves some out. The sample consists of about 100,000 clones, 80% to 90% of them appearing once. The V call is TRBV30, the J call TRBJ2-1; 7 nucleotides align to TRBD1. The sequence derives from a woman aged 18-29 years in good health and CMV-seronegative. Sequencing was done on a sample of PBMCs. CDR3 in DNA: TGTGCCTGGAGGTCGAAGGGGGCGCGGGACAATGAGCAGTTCTTC. Its translation is CAWRSKGARDNEQFF. Drawing the rest from reference TRBV30 and TRBJ2-1, the complete variable domain is SQTIHQWPATLVQPVGSPLSLECTVEGTSNPNLYWYRQAAGRGLQLLFYSVGIGQISSEVPQNLSASRPQDRQFILSSKKLLLSDSGFYLCAWRSKGARDNEQFFGPGTRLTVL.